This T cell receptor beta chain derives from a study of T cell responses to AZD1222 COVID-19 vaccine. TCRdb's table, derived via immunoSEQ multiplex PCR, lists solely in-frame clones and lacks some. The table lists over 100,000 clones, about nine tenths of them singletons. CDR3 length equals 12 residues. Deletions cut 10 bases from V and 2 bases from J, with 12 bases between. Germline V gene data show CDR1 as MNHNY and CDR2 as SVGAGI (reference sequence). Here the sequenced sample was peripheral blood, taken on day 0 of AZD1222 vaccination. The TCR was taken from an adult in good health. The chain couples TRBV6-6 to TRBJ2-7; a possible D gene is TRBD2 (7 bases). CDR3 coding DNA: TGTGCCATCTCGGGGGGCCCCTACGAGCAGTACTTC. It specifies CAISGGPYEQYF.